Given below is one T cell receptor (beta chain) in context. Previously described methods with listed TCR primers produced the bulk TCR libraries. Each CDR3 protein is one row after TCRdb ran MiXCR on the PCR reads. The data contain under 600,000 distinct CDR3 sequences, roughly 24% of them singletons. CDR1 is LNHDA, CDR2 SQIVND, per germline (reference sequence). Trimming removed 1 base at V and 11 bases at J, with 21 bases between. The CDR3 extends over 16 amino acids. The data stem from a study of molecular identifiers for immune sequencing clone quantification. Study in general: Replicate experiments divided RNA from approximately 22,000 or 94,000 naive CD8 cells into five parts and sequenced four.

The CD8+CD4-CCR7+CD45RA+ phenotype defined the sorted naive CD8 T cells. Sequenced sample: naive CD8+ T cells from blood, with Jurkat cell RNA spiked in. Regarding subset: FACS-sorted CD8+CD4-CCR7+CD45RA+ naive T cells. This TCR was recovered from a human donor in good health. Some libraries in this study had Jurkat cell RNA spiked in. The chain carries TRBV19 and TRBJ2-1; a weak D match, TRBD2 (6 bases). The CDR3 loop reads CASSIAPRGSGLKQFF. In DNA, the CDR3 is TGTGCCAGTAGTATAGCCCCCCGGGGTAGCGGATTAAAGCAGTTCTTC. Full variable domain (rest looked up from reference TRBV19 and TRBJ2-1): DGGITQSPKYLFRKEGQNVTLSCEQNLNHDAMYWYRQDPGQGLRLIYYSQIVNDFQKGDIAEGYSVSREKKESFPLTVTSAQKNPTAFYLCASSIAPRGSGLKQFFGPGTRLTVL.